This section outlines one T cell receptor beta chain sequence together with its context. Sequencing was performed with immunoSEQ multiplex PCR; in TCRdb, only in-frame clones are kept and a portion is missing. The sample includes about 500,000 clones, about 89% of them seen just once. This CDR3 contains 14 residues. Germline values: CDR1 MNHEY, CDR2 SMNVEV (reference sequence). After removal of 4 bases from V and 4 bases from J, the junction contained 4 bases not matched to a gene. The data are from a study of blood T cell repertoires in COVID-19. About the research overall: Acute and convalescent COVID-19 samples came from the United States, Italy and Spain.

Those enrolled in Seattle joined during active infection and were followed longitudinally afterward. This clonotype originated in a woman aged 50 to 65 with COVID-19, enrolled during active disease. The specimen was peripheral blood. The J gene is TRBJ1-1, the V gene TRBV27, with 9 bases identical to TRBD1. In DNA, the CDR3 is TGTGCCAGCAGTTCCATGGACAGGGGCACTGAAGCTTTCTTT. It is translated as CASSSMDRGTEAFF.